Each of the 21 T cell receptor beta chains below was sequenced from the same sample in a study of shared clonotypes between healthy human individuals. Naive CD8 cells lacked CD45RO, underwent positive selection for CCR7 and left out terminally differentiated effector memory CD45RA+ cells. Repertoires were generated with immunoSEQ multiplex PCR, while TCRdb's copy carries only in-frame clones and drops some. The repertoire has about 2.2 million clones, roughly 93% of them found once; the top ten carry more than 1.5%. The specimen sequenced was naive CD8+ T cells from PBMCs. The receptors here all came from a man aged 18 to 29 in good health. Some clones in this sample may be carry-over from other donors' samples.

The chain couples TRBV11-2 to TRBJ2-7, with D possibly called TRBD1 or TRBD2 (6 bases each). V lost 0 bases and J 3 bases, leaving 27 bases between the germline ends. The CDR3 is 20 residues long. Germline V lookup: CDR1 SGHAT, CDR2 FQNNGV. CDR3 sequence reads: CASSLDSATVVVEGGYEQYF. The CDR3 DNA reads TGTGCCAGCAGCTTAGACAGCGCGACGGTGGTAGTGGAGGGGGGCTACGAGCAGTACTTC.

The chain employs TRBV10-2 and TRBJ2-7, with 11 bases that match TRBD1. The CDR3 consists of 15 residues. CDR1 is WSHSY and CDR2 is SAAADI in the germline V gene. J was trimmed by 4 bases and V by 9 bases; bases with no gene match: 11. The CDR3 DNA reads as TGCGCCAGTCAAATGGGCGGGACAGGGGGTTACGAGCAGTACTTC. It yields the protein CASQMGGTGGYEQYF.

As regards this clone: An end of the junction does not agree with germline; a read error may underlie this. The rearrangement uses TRBV28 and TRBJ2-2; D could derive from TRBD1 or TRBD2 (5 bases each). The CDR3 is made up of 16 amino acids. CDR1 MDHEN and CDR2 SYDVKM come from the germline V gene. This CDR3 reads CASSPRGSGITGELFF. For the CDR3, the DNA is TGTGCCAGCAGCCCTCGGGGATCAGGGATCACCGGCGAGCTGTTTTTT.

The chain links TRBV6-5 to TRBJ2-2, with a weak D call TRBD2 (5 bases). The CDR3 is 13 residues long. Germline V gene lookup returns CDR1 MNHEY and CDR2 SVGAGI. V lost 5 bases and J 9 bases, leaving 13 bases between the germline ends. CDR3 region: CASSPADARELFF. In DNA form, the CDR3 reads TGTGCCAGCAGTCCAGCGGACGCGAGGGAGCTGTTTTTT.

The chain combines TRBV7-9 with TRBJ1-1, with D maybe TRBD1 (5 bases). Germline V gene data show CDR1 as SEHNR and CDR2 as FQNEAQ (reference sequence). V dropped 1 base and J dropped 0 bases, with 12 bases sitting between them. The CDR3 is made up of 16 amino acids. The CDR3: CASSLDGGKMNTEAFF. In DNA form, the CDR3 reads TGTGCCAGCAGCTTAGATGGGGGGAAAATGAACACTGAAGCTTTCTTT.

This chain links TRBV5-8 with TRBJ1-5, with D uncertain. The V gene's germline CDR1 is SGHTS and CDR2 YDEGEE. Trimming removed 3 bases at V and 2 bases at J, with 9 bases between. The CDR3 consists of 14 residues. The CDR3 coding sequence is TGTGCCAGCAGCTCAGTCAGACGCAATCAGCCCCAGCATTTT. Translation gives CASSSVRRNQPQHF.

This chain uses TRBV9 with TRBJ2-6, with D perhaps TRBD2 (5 bases). The germline V gene has CDR1 SGDLS and CDR2 YYNGEE. The CDR3 is 16 amino acids. The germline V and J ends were trimmed by 1 base and 4 bases, with 12 bases remaining between them. CDR3 nucleotide sequence: TGTGCCAGCAGCGTATTAGCGCGGTCGGGGGCCAACGTCCTGACTTTC. Protein product: CASSVLARSGANVLTF.

A note on this clone: The germline gene is not matched at one end of the junction; a read error may be the cause. This chain uses TRBV19 with TRBJ1-2; D may be TRBD1 (6 bases). There are 12 residues in the CDR3. Germline V gene lookup returns CDR1 LNHDA and CDR2 SQIVND (reference sequence). CDR3 loop: CASSIRGAEEAF. DNA of the CDR3: TGTGCCAGTAGTATACGGGGGGCCGAGGAAGCCTTC.

Concerning this clone: Other DNA variants within this sample encode the same CDR3. The chain joins TRBV27 to TRBJ1-2; a possible D gene is TRBD1 (5 bases). The CDR3 is made up of 14 amino acids. V was shortened by 0 bases and J by 4 bases, with 9 bases between the two germline ends. Germline CDR1 is MNHEY and CDR2 is SMNVEV (reference sequence). CDR3 protein: CASSLSGRSYGYTF. The CDR3 DNA sequence: TGTGCCAGCAGTTTATCGGGACGTAGCTATGGCTACACCTTC.

The rearrangement links TRBV5-8 to TRBJ2-5; D might be TRBD1 or TRBD2, each matching 5 bases. V was trimmed by 4 bases and J by 5 bases, leaving 18 bases between them. This CDR3 region has 15 residues. The germline V gene has CDR1 SGHTS and CDR2 YDEGEE. Here the CDR3 reads CASSPDPTGTETQYF. CDR3 DNA: TGTGCCAGCAGCCCCGACCCCACCGGGACGGAGACCCAGTACTTC.

This CDR3 reads CASYTTGEHYGYTF. In DNA, the CDR3 is TGTGCCAGCTATACAACTGGGGAGCACTATGGCTACACCTTC. The genes are TRBV4-2 and TRBJ1-2; D is unclear. CDR1 is LGHNA, CDR2 YNFKEQ, per germline. This CDR3 spans 14 amino acids. Trimming left V 8 bases short and J 3 bases short, with 16 bases between.

The chain recombines TRBV9 with TRBJ1-1; D not certain. The CDR3 extends over 14 amino acids. The germline V gene has CDR1 SGDLS and CDR2 YYNGEE. V shed 0 bases and J shed 4 bases, with 10 bases lying between them. CDR3 in amino acids: CASSVERVPTEAFF. In DNA form, the CDR3 reads TGTGCCAGCAGCGTAGAGCGGGTACCCACTGAAGCTTTCTTT.

Comment on this clone: The same CDR3 arises from other DNA sequences in this sample as well. The chain carries TRBV27 and TRBJ2-1; D is unresolved. The CDR3 runs 12 residues. Germline-derived CDR1 and CDR2 are MNHEY and SMNVEV (reference sequence). V was clipped by 6 bases and J by 4 bases, with 7 bases between them. The CDR3 DNA is TGTGCCAGCAGCGAAAAGTACAATGAGCAGTTCTTC. The encoded protein is CASSEKYNEQFF.

This sequence joins TRBV10-3 and TRBJ2-7; the match to TRBD2 covers 7 bases. This CDR3 spans 14 amino acids. Trimming at V came to 9 bases and at J to 2 bases, leaving 10 bases not matched to a gene. CDR1 ENHRY and CDR2 SYGVKD come from the germline V gene. CDR3 region: CAMAGVGSPYEQYF. The CDR3 DNA sequence: TGTGCCATGGCGGGGGTCGGGAGTCCCTACGAGCAGTACTTC.

This clone was detected only a few times. This chain links TRBV9 with TRBJ2-2; a weak D match, TRBD2 (6 bases). Trimming stripped 8 bases from V and 3 bases from J, with 17 bases between. The length of the CDR3 is 15 residues. Germline CDR1 reads SGDLS; CDR2 reads YYNGEE. In nucleotides, the CDR3 is TGTGCCAGGATCGGGGGACTCCTCGACACCGGGGAGCTGTTTTTT. As protein: CARIGGLLDTGELFF.

The genes are TRBV6-1 and TRBJ2-7; 9 bases align to TRBD1. This CDR3 is built from 17 residues. Germline V gene lookup returns CDR1 MNHNS and CDR2 SASEGT. Trimming removed 2 bases from V and 3 bases from J; junction bases left unmatched: 11. The DNA for the CDR3 is TGTGCCAGCAGTGAATTGGGACAGGGCCCTTCCTTCTACGAGCAGTACTTC. It yields the protein CASSELGQGPSFYEQYF.

The CDR3 region has the DNA TGTGCCAGCAGCTTGCGCGGGGGGCTGGACTCTAACTATGGCTACACCTTC. Amino acid sequence: CASSLRGGLDSNYGYTF. The rearrangement uses TRBV5-6 and TRBJ1-2; possibly TRBD1 for D (6 bases). Trimming left V 1 base short and J 0 bases short, with 16 bases between. The CDR3 has 17 residues. CDR1 and CDR2 from the germline V gene are SGHDT and YYEEEE.

This chain links TRBV5-1 with TRBJ2-2; 8 bases map to TRBD1. V was pared by 6 bases and J by 1 base, with 11 bases of the junction left unmatched. The CDR3 sequence is 17 residues long. Per germline, CDR1 SGHRS and CDR2 YFSETQ. The CDR3 DNA is TGCGCCAGCACGGAATACCTCGACAGGGGGAACACCGGGGAGCTGTTTTTT. Its translation: CASTEYLDRGNTGELFF.

This chain connects TRBV28 to TRBJ2-2; 7 bases map to TRBD2. Germline assignment: CDR1 MDHEN and CDR2 SYDVKM. The junction had 12 bases not matched to a gene; V was cut back by 5 bases and J by 3 bases. CDR3 length: 17 amino acids. Written as DNA, the CDR3 is TGTGCCAGCAGTGATCAGTGGGAGGGGCCACACACCGGGGAGCTGTTTTTT. Amino acid sequence: CASSDQWEGPHTGELFF.

V usage is TRBV7-3 and J usage is TRBJ2-6; D gene ambiguous. With 3 bases removed from V and 4 bases from J, the gap between germline ends came to 7 bases. This CDR3 contains 14 residues. Germline V gives CDR1 SGHTA, CDR2 FQGTGA. CDR3 bases: TGTGCCAGCAGCTTTTTCCCCGGGGCCAACGTCCTGACTTTC. Residues: CASSFFPGANVLTF.

V is TRBV11-2 and J is TRBJ1-1; D not certain. Per the germline V gene, CDR1 is SGHAT and CDR2 is FQNNGV. The V and J ends lost 5 bases and 3 bases respectively, with 4 bases between them. This CDR3 spans 11 amino acids. The CDR3 spells CASSPHTEAFF. In nucleotides, the CDR3 is TGTGCCAGCAGCCCCCACACTGAAGCTTTCTTT.